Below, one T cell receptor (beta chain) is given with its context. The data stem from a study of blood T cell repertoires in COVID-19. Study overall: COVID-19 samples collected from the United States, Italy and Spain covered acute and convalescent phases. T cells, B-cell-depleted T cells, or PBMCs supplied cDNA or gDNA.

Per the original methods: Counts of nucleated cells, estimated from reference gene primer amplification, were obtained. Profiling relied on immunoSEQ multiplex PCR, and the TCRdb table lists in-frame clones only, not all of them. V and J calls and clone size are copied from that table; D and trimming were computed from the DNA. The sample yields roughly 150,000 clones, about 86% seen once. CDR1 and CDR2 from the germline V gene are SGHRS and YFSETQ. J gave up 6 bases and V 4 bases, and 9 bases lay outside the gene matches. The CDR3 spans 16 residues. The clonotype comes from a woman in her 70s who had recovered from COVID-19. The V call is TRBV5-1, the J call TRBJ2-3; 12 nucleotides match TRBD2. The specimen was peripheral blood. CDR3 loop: CASSIPLAGGLDTQYF. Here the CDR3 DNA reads TGCGCCAGCAGCATTCCCCTAGCGGGAGGGCTTGATACGCAGTATTTT.